This T cell receptor beta chain emerged from a study of graft-versus-host responses after intestinal transplantation. Points on this clone: What it binds is not known.

V was cut by 8 bases and J by 6 bases, with 13 bases left in between. The CDR3 spans 12 residues. Germline CDR1 is SNHLY and CDR2 is FYNNEI. Here immunoSEQ multiplex PCR was the method, and the copy in TCRdb shows in-frame clones only, minus some. The repertoire holds about 82,000 clones, with roughly 91% as singletons. The starting material was unstimulated CD4+ T cells sorted from spleen or lymph node cells, obtained before intestinal transplant. The chain uses TRBV2 and TRBJ1-2; no firm D call. The source is a human donor who received an intestinal transplant. CDR3 protein: CASVRIGDGYTF. CDR3 sequence (DNA): TGTGCCAGCGTAAGAATCGGAGATGGCTACACCTTC.